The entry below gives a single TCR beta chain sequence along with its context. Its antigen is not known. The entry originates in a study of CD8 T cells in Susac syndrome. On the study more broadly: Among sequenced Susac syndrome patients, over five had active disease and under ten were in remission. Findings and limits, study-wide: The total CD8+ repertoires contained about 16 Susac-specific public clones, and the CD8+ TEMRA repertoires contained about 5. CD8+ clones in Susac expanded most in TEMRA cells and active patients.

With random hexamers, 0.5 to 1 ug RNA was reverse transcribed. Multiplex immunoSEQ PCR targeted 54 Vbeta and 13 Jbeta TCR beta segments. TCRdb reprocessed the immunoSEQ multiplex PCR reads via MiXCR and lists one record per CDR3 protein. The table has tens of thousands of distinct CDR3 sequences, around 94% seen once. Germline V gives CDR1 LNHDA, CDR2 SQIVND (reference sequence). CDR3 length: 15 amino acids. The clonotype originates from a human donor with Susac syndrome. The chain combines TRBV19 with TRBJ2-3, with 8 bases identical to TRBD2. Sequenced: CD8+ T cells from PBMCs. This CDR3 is CASERGRESTDTQYF. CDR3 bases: TGTGCTTCCGAGCGGGGGAGGGAAAGCACAGATACGCAGTATTTT.